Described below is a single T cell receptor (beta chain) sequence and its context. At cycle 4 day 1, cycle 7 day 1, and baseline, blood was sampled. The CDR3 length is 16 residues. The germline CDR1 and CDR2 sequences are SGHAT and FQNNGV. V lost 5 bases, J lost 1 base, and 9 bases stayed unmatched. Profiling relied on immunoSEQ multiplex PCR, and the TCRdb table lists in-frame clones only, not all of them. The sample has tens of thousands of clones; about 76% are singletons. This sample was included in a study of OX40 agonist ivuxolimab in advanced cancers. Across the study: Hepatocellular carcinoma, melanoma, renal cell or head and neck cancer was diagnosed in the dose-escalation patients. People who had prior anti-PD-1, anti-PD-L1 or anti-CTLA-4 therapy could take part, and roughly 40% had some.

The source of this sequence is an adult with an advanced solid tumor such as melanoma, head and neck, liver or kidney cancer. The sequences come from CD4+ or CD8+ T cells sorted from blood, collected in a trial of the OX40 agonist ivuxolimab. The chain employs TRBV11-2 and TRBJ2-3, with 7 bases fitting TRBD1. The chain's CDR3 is CASSLWTGEGTDTQYF. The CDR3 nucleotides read TGTGCCAGCAGCCTCTGGACAGGAGAAGGCACAGATACGCAGTATTTT. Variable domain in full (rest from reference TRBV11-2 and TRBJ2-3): EAGVAQSPRYKIIEKRQSVAFWCNPISGHATLYWYQQILGQGPKLLIQFQNNGVVDDSQLPKDRFSAERLKGVDSTLKIQPAKLEDSAVYLCASSLWTGEGTDTQYFGPGTRLTVL.